The sequence of this T cell receptor beta chain was determined in a study of OX40 agonist ivuxolimab in advanced cancers. Study in general: Patients were given ivuxolimab, an antibody that agonizes OX40 (CD134). People who had prior anti-PD-1, anti-PD-L1 or anti-CTLA-4 therapy could take part, and around 43% had some. Three partial responders included one hepatocellular carcinoma patient and two cutaneous melanoma patients. Patients enrolled in dose escalation were diagnosed with hepatocellular carcinoma, melanoma, renal cell or head and neck cancer.

Profiled with immunoSEQ multiplex PCR; TCRdb holds only in-frame clones, not every one. The sample consists of almost 90,000 clones, approximately 91% of them appearing once. CDR1 and CDR2 (germline): SGHTA, FQGNSA. Trimming at V came to 5 bases and at J to 0 bases, leaving 5 bases not matched to a gene. CDR3 length equals 15 residues. The chain combines TRBV7-2 with TRBJ2-7; 9 nucleotides agree with TRBD1. The sequence was collected from an adult with an advanced solid tumor such as melanoma, head and neck, liver or kidney cancer. The sequenced sample was CD4+ or CD8+ T cells sorted from blood, obtained in a trial of the OX40 agonist ivuxolimab. CDR3 DNA: TGTGCCAGCAGCAAAGACAGGGGGTTCTCCTACGAGCAGTACTTC. Amino acids: CASSKDRGFSYEQYF.